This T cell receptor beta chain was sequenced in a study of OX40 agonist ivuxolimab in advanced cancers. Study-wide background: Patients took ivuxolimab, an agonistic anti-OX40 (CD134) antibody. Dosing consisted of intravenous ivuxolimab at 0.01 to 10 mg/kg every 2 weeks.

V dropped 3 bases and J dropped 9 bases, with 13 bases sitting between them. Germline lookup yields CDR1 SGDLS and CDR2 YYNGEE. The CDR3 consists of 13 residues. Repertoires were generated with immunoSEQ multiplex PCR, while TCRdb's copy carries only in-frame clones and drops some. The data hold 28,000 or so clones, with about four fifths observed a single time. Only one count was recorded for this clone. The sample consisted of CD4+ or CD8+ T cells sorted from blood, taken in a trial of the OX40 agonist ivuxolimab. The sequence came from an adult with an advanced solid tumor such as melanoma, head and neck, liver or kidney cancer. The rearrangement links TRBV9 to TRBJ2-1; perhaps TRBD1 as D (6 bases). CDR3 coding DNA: TGTGCCAGCAGCGCCCCCGTAGGGGGTGAGCAGTTCTTC. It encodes CASSAPVGGEQFF. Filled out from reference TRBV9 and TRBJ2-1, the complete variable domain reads DSGVTQTPKHLITATGQRVTLRCSPRSGDLSVYWYQQSLDQGLQFLIQYYNGEERAKGNILERFSAQQFPDLHSELNLSSLELGDSALYFCASSAPVGGEQFFGPGTRLTVL.